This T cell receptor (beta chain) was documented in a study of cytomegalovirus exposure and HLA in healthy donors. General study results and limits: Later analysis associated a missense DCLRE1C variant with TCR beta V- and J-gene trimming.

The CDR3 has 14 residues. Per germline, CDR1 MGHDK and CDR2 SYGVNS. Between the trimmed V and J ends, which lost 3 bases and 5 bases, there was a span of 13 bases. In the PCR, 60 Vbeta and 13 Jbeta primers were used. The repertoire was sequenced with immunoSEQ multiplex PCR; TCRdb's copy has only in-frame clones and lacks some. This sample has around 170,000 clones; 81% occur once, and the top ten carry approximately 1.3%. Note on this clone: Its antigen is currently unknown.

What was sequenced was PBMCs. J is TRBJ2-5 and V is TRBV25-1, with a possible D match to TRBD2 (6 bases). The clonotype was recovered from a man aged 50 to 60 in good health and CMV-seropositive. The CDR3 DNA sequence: TGTGCCAGCAGTGAGGGACTCACGGGGGAGACCCAGTACTTC. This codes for CASSEGLTGETQYF. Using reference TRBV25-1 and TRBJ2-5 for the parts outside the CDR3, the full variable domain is EADIYQTPRYLVIGTGKKITLECSQTMGHDKMYWYQQDPGMELHLIHYSYGVNSTEKGDLSSESTVSRIRTEHFPLTLESARPSHTSQYLCASSEGLTGETQYFGPGTRLLVL.